The 15 T cell receptor beta chains reported below all come from one sample, sequenced in a study of blood T cell repertoires in COVID-19 (TCRdb year 2020). Library prep was done by the immunoSEQ multiplex PCR assay. The clones in this table, taken by TCRdb from immuneACCESS, are in-frame only. Not every clone is retained; where verified, under half of the shortfall comes from an unresolved V gene, and the cause of the rest is unknown. The sample contains some 220,000 clones, 80% of them found a single time. The ten largest clones take up 9.5% to 15% of the sample. The specimen sequenced was peripheral blood. These receptor sequences come from a human donor in a cohort sampled during active COVID-19.

CDR3 protein: CASAISSLDEQYF. The DNA for the CDR3 is TGTGCCAGCGCTATTAGTAGTCTGGACGAGCAGTACTTC. The chain recombines TRBV12-3 or TRBV12-4 with TRBJ2-7; D call uncertain. The germline V and J ends were trimmed by 8 bases and 5 bases, with 16 bases remaining between them. This CDR3 spans 13 amino acids.

The V call is TRBV29-1, the J call TRBJ1-1; no clear D gene. The CDR3 totals 13 residues. Germline CDR1 and CDR2: SQVTM and ANQGSEA. Trimming removed 1 base from V and 4 bases from J, with 10 bases in between. The CDR3 loop reads CSVEGARGTEAFF. CDR3 in DNA: TGCAGCGTTGAAGGGGCCCGGGGCACTGAAGCTTTCTTT.

V and J are TRBV18 and TRBJ1-1, with D possibly TRBD1 on 6 matching bases. Trimming took off 5 bases at V and 0 bases at J, with 13 bases between the two ends. The CDR3 has 15 amino acids. CDR1 KGHSH and CDR2 LQKENI come from the germline V gene. The CDR3 nucleotides are TGTGCCAGCTCAGAACTTACAGGGTTGAACACTGAAGCTTTCTTT. It is translated as CASSELTGLNTEAFF.

The chain carries TRBV20-1 and TRBJ2-7, with 8 bases identical to TRBD2. The CDR3 sequence is 15 residues long. With V trimmed by 3 bases and J by 2 bases, 9 bases remained unmatched. Germline V gives CDR1 DFQATT, CDR2 SNEGSKA (reference sequence). The CDR3 nucleotides are TGCAGTGCTAGTGGGGCTAGCGGGCCAACCTACGAGCAGTACTTC. Its translation: CSASGASGPTYEQYF.

The chain combines TRBV7-8 with TRBJ1-1; D gene unclear. This CDR3 has 17 residues. The V and J ends lost 1 base and 1 base respectively, with 16 bases between them. Germline V gene sequence: CDR1 SGHVS, CDR2 FQNEAQ. The CDR3 DNA reads TGTGCCAGCAGCTTAGTGCGGCGCGGCCTTAGGAACACTGAAGCTTTCTTT. This codes for CASSLVRRGLRNTEAFF.

V gene TRBV3-1 (or the pseudogene TRBV3-2) combines with J gene TRBJ1-1; 8 nucleotides line up with TRBD1. Germline V gene sequence: CDR1 LGHDT, CDR2 YNNKEL (reference sequence). The CDR3 spans 14 residues. V was pared by 5 bases and J by 7 bases, with 9 bases of the junction left unmatched. CDR3 DNA sequence: TGTGCCAGCAGCAACCGACAGGGGTATATTGAAGCTTTCTTT. This gives the protein CASSNRQGYIEAFF.

This chain connects TRBV6-5 to TRBJ2-1; D is uncertain. Trimming removed 2 bases from V and 10 bases from J, with 9 bases in between. CDR1 is MNHEY and CDR2 is SVGAGI in the germline V gene. The CDR3 is made up of 12 amino acids. CDR3 amino acids: CASSYGQAEQFF. CDR3 coding DNA: TGTGCCAGCAGTTACGGTCAGGCAGAGCAGTTCTTC.

The V and J genes are TRBV19 and TRBJ1-5; 10 bases fit TRBD1. CDR3 length: 14 residues. Germline CDR1 is LNHDA and CDR2 is SQIVND (reference sequence). V was clipped by 10 bases and J by 3 bases; unmatched bases: 6. The DNA of the CDR3 is TGTGCCACCGGGACAGGGGACACCAATCAGCCCCAGCATTTT. This translates into CATGTGDTNQPQHF.

The chain links TRBV4-1 to TRBJ2-6; perhaps TRBD1 as D (6 bases). V was pared by 0 bases and J by 1 base, with 16 bases between. CDR3 size: 19 residues. CDR1 MGHRA and CDR2 YSYEKL come from the germline V gene. CDR3 sequence: CASSQDRLGAQSGANVLTF. As DNA, the CDR3 is TGCGCCAGCAGCCAAGATCGGCTGGGGGCGCAGTCTGGGGCCAACGTCCTGACTTTC.

The chain links TRBV7-3 to TRBJ1-2, with TRBD1 matching 10 bases. The germline V gene encodes CDR1 SGHTA and CDR2 FQGTGA. The J segment lost 5 bases and the V segment lost 4 bases, leaving 10 bases of the junction unmatched. This CDR3 comprises 16 residues. The CDR3, as DNA: TGTGCCAGCAGCTCCCGTGGGGGACAGGGGATGTATGGCTACACCTTC. Protein product: CASSSRGGQGMYGYTF.

The genes are TRBV6-6 and TRBJ1-5; D not resolved. Trimming took 4 bases from V and 6 from J, leaving 13 bases between them. Germline-derived CDR1 and CDR2 are MNHNY and SVGAGI (reference sequence). The length of the CDR3 is 14 residues. CDR3 nucleotide sequence: TGTGCCAGCAGTTCCCTCCCGGAGGGTCAGCCCCAGCATTTT. Protein: CASSSLPEGQPQHF.

The chain is built from TRBV28 and TRBJ2-1; TRBD1 might be the D (5 bases). The CDR3 has 12 residues. V was pared by 8 bases and J by 7 bases, with 12 bases between. The germline CDR1 and CDR2 sequences are MDHEN and SYDVKM. For the CDR3, the DNA is TGTGCCAGCCAAGGGAAGGGGAATGAGCAGTTCTTC. Residues: CASQGKGNEQFF.

V usage is TRBV5-1 and J usage is TRBJ2-3; tentatively, D is TRBD2 (5 bases). Germline values: CDR1 SGHRS, CDR2 YFSETQ. This CDR3 has 15 residues. V lost 0 bases to trimming and J lost 0 bases, with 8 bases between them. The CDR3 loop reads CASSLATTSTDTQYF. The CDR3 region has the DNA TGCGCCAGCAGCTTGGCGACTACTAGCACAGATACGCAGTATTTT. The complete variable domain, with remaining parts taken from reference TRBV5-1 and TRBJ2-3, reads KAGVTQTPRYLIKTRGQQVTLSCSPISGHRSVSWYQQTPGQGLQFLFEYFSETQRNKGNFPGRFSGRQFSNSRSEMNVSTLELGDSALYLCASSLATTSTDTQYFGPGTRLTVL.

Only a few counts were recorded for this clone. The chain recombines TRBV18 with TRBJ2-1; D possibly corresponds to TRBD1 (6 bases). This CDR3 is built from 13 residues. With 5 bases removed from V and 7 bases from J, the gap between germline ends came to 12 bases. Germline assignment: CDR1 KGHSH and CDR2 LQKENI. CDR3 nucleotide sequence: TGTGCCAGCTCAACAAGCACAGGGAATGAGCAGTTCTTC. It is translated as CASSTSTGNEQFF.

V is TRBV7-9 and J is TRBJ1-1, with D possibly matching TRBD1 (5 bases). CDR1 is SEHNR, CDR2 FQNEAQ, per germline (reference sequence). The CDR3 totals 16 residues. Trimming took off 6 bases at V and 6 bases at J, with 23 bases between the two ends. This CDR3 reads CASSFTIGRGRPEAFF. The CDR3 DNA reads as TGTGCCAGCAGTTTTACAATCGGACGGGGGAGGCCTGAAGCTTTCTTT.